This is a list of T cell receptor beta chains from one sample in a study of cytomegalovirus exposure and HLA in healthy donors. Clones were read by immunoSEQ multiplex PCR, and TCRdb kept only the in-frame ones, dropping some. The sample has 130,000 to 150,000 clones; about 80% are singletons. The specimen sequenced was PBMCs. The receptors here all came from a man between 18 and 29 years old in good health and CMV-seronegative. Both conserved end residues are part of each CDR3. The order of the fields is clone size, V gene, D gene, J gene, CDR3 DNA, CDR3 protein. A D gene is named only where the DNA matches it firmly. For some rows the clone size is stated as once, few or many, or as a class when expanded; others skip it.

>few|TRBV19|-|TRBJ1-4
TGTGCCAGCTTGGCGGGGGACACGGAAAAACTGTTTTTT
CASLAGDTEKLFF
>-|TRBV6-4|TRBD2|TRBJ2-1
TGTGCCAGCAGCACTAGCGGGGGGGCCAATGAGCAGTTCTTC
CASSTSGGANEQFF
>-|TRBV6-5|TRBD1|TRBJ2-5
TGTGCCAGCAGCATCGACAGGGGGAAAGAGACCCAGTACTTC
CASSIDRGKETQYF
>-|TRBV6-5|-|TRBJ2-2
TGTGCCAGCAGTCAAATACTACTTCCCGGGGAGCTGTTTTTT
CASSQILLPGELFF
>-|TRBV7-9|TRBD2|TRBJ2-7
TGTGCCAGCAGTTCAGGCCGCCTAGCGGGAGTCGAGCAGTACTTC
CASSSGRLAGVEQYF
>-|TRBV7-7|TRBD1|TRBJ2-1
TGTGCCAGCAGTCCGTCGACAGGGACCTACAATGAGCAGTTCTTC
CASSPSTGTYNEQFF
>-|TRBV6-7|TRBD2|TRBJ2-3
TGTGCCAGCAGTTACTCTAGCGGGAGCACAGATACGCAGTATTTT
CASSYSSGSTDTQYF
>-|TRBV4-1|TRBD2|TRBJ2-7
TGCGCCAGCAGCCAAGCTCTAGCGGGAAGATCCTACGAGCAGTACTTC
CASSQALAGRSYEQYF
>few|TRBV2|-|TRBJ2-6
TGTGCCGGTCGCTGGAGGGCTGGGGCCAACGTCCTGACTTTC
CAGRWRAGANVLTF
>-|TRBV27|TRBD2|TRBJ2-7
TGTGCCAGCAGTTCCGAAGAGGCGGGAGCGGCCTACGAGCAGTACTTC
CASSSEEAGAAYEQYF
>-|TRBV7-3|TRBD1|TRBJ2-1
TGTGCCAGCAGCGTAGGACAGGGGGCTGGGAATGAGCAGTTCTTC
CASSVGQGAGNEQFF
>-|TRBV6-5|TRBD1|TRBJ1-3
TGTGCCAGCAGTTACCGCCCGACAGGGTCTGGAAACACCATATATTTT
CASSYRPTGSGNTIYF
>-|TRBV5-6|-|TRBJ2-5
TGTGCCAGCAGCTTCCGGGAGACCCAGTACTTC
CASSFRETQYF
>-|TRBV11-3|-|TRBJ2-2
TGTGCCAGCAGCTTAGCTTACCAAGCGATCACCGGGGAGCTGTTTTTT
CASSLAYQAITGELFF
>few|TRBV5-6|-|TRBJ1-1
TGTGCCAGCAGCTTCCGGGCCAGGGGCACTGAAGCTTTCTTT
CASSFRARGTEAFF
>-|TRBV27|TRBD1|TRBJ2-7
TGTGCCAGCAGCCAACAGGGGTTCTACGAGCAGTACTTC
CASSQQGFYEQYF
>-|TRBV6-1|-|TRBJ1-5
TGTGCCAGCAGTGTCCAGGGTAGCAATCAGCCCCAGCATTTT
CASSVQGSNQPQHF
>-|TRBV10-1|-|TRBJ1-1
TGCGCCAGCAGTCTTGAGGGTTCGTTTGAAGCTTTCTTT
CASSLEGSFEAFF
>-|TRBV6-1|TRBD1|TRBJ1-6
TGTGCCAGCAGTGAAGGACAGGGGGGCTACAATTCCCCCCTCCACTTT
CASSEGQGGYNSPLHF
>-|TRBV5-4|TRBD1|TRBJ2-7
TGTGCCAGCAGCCCCCGACAGGGGGCCCCCTACGAGCAGTACTTC
CASSPRQGAPYEQYF
>once|TRBV5-1|TRBD1|TRBJ1-6
TGCGCCAGCAGCTTAACCGGGACAGGGGGCAATTCACCCCTCCACTTT
CASSLTGTGGNSPLHF
>-|TRBV19|-|TRBJ2-7
TGTGCCAGTAGATGCCCAAAACCCGGGACTCGCGAGCAGTACTTC
CASRCPKPGTREQYF
>-|TRBV19|-|TRBJ2-3
TGTGCCAGTAGTATTAGTGATACGCAGTATTTT
CASSISDTQYF